This TCR beta chain appears in the sequencing data of a study of blood T cell repertoires in COVID-19. Germline assignment: CDR1 SNHLY and CDR2 FYNNEI. V gave up 7 bases and J gave up 5 bases; unmatched junction bases: 9. The CDR3 extends over 15 amino acids. Method: immunoSEQ multiplex PCR; TCRdb's copy keeps in-frame clones and lacks some. There are approximately 200,000 clones in the sample; about 88% occur only once, and around 3% lies in the top ten. The V call is TRBV2, the J call TRBJ2-5, with 11 bases matching TRBD2. The specimen sequenced was peripheral blood. The sequence was collected from a man aged 45-65 years who had recovered from COVID-19. The CDR3 DNA sequence: TGTGCCAGCACAAGACTAGCGGGAATAGGGGAGACCCAGTACTTC. Residues: CASTRLAGIGETQYF.